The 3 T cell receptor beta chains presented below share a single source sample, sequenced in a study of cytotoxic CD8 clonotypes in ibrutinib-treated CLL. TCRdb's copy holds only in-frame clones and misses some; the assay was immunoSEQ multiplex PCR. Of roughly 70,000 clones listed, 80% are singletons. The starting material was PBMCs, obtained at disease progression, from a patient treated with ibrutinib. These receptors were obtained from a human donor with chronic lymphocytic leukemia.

The CDR3 bases are TGCCCCCGGCGGCAGGGGGTTACCGGGGAGCTGTTTTTT. This translates into CPRRQGVTGELFF. J is TRBJ2-2 and V is TRBV29-1; 7 nucleotides match TRBD1. The CDR3 consists of 13 residues. Germline lookup yields CDR1 SQVTM and CDR2 ANQGSEA.

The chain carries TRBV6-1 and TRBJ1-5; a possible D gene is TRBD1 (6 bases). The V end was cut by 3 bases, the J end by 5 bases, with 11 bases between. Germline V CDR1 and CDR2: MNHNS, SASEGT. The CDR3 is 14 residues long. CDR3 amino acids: CASSDQGSYQPQHF. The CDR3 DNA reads TGTGCCAGCAGTGACCAGGGGTCTTATCAGCCCCAGCATTTT.

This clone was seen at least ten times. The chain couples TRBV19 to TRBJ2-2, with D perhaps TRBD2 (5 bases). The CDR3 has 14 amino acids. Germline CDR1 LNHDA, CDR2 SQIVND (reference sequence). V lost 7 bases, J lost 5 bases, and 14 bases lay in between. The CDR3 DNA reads TGTGCCAGTACTTTGGGAGTGGGGACCGGGGAGCTGTTTTTT. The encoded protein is CASTLGVGTGELFF. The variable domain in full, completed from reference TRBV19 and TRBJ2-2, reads DGGITQSPKYLFRKEGQNVTLSCEQNLNHDAMYWYRQDPGQGLRLIYYSQIVNDFQKGDIAEGYSVSREKKESFPLTVTSAQKNPTAFYLCASTLGVGTGELFFGEGSRLTVL.